This T cell receptor beta chain was retrieved from a study of blood T cell repertoires in COVID-19. Across the study: The United States, Italy and Spain were the sources of the acute and convalescent COVID-19 samples.

Measured with immunoSEQ multiplex PCR; TCRdb has only the in-frame clones, and not every one. The data show over 150,000 clones, roughly four fifths seen once. Germline lookup yields CDR1 SGHAT and CDR2 FQNNGV. This CDR3 is 15 amino acids long. V lost 5 bases, J lost 4 bases, and 10 bases stayed unmatched. The sequence was obtained from a man between 70 and 80 years old with active or convalescent COVID-19. Sequencing was carried out using peripheral blood. The chain has TRBV11-2 and TRBJ1-2; TRBD1 matches at 7 bases. The CDR3 DNA reads as TGTGCCAGCAGCCAGGGGGAAGGGTACATCTATGGCTACACCTTC. This encodes CASSQGEGYIYGYTF.